Detailed here is one T cell receptor beta chain. Its antigen is unidentified. The data stem from a study of T cells in localized non-small cell lung cancer. Study-wide results and limits: Heterogeneity within the tumor remains possible, as just one region underwent sequencing. Clonality peaked in uninvolved adjacent lung rather than tumor. Prolonged overall survival went with higher T cell density in the blood.

Profiled with immunoSEQ multiplex PCR; TCRdb holds only in-frame clones, not every one. The sample records fewer than 60,000 clones, approximately 82% being singletons. The CDR3 has 12 amino acids. Germline V gives CDR1 SQVTM, CDR2 ANQGSEA. The V and J ends lost 7 bases and 2 bases respectively, with 11 bases between them. The sequence was collected from a female donor of 60 years or more with stage II squamous cell lung carcinoma. V and J are TRBV29-1 and TRBJ2-5; possible D gene TRBD2, 6 bases. Sequencing used peripheral blood, obtained before any cancer treatment. CDR3 in amino acids: CSAWDFQETQYF. The CDR3 region has the DNA TGCAGCGCCTGGGACTTTCAAGAGACCCAGTACTTC. The full variable domain, in which reference TRBV29-1 and TRBJ2-5 provide the parts outside the CDR3, is SAVISQKPSRDICQRGTSLTIQCQVDSQVTMMFWYRQQPGQSLTLIATANQGSEATYESGFVIDKFPISRPNLTFSTLTVSNMSPEDSSIYLCSAWDFQETQYFGPGTRLLVL.